The TCR beta chain described here comes from a study of blood T cell repertoires in COVID-19. At the level of the study: Collection of acute and convalescent COVID-19 samples took place in the United States, Italy and Spain. PBMCs, B-cell-depleted T cells, or T cells were the source of the cDNA or gDNA that made up the material.

Authors' methods: Amplifying reference gene primers gave estimates of nucleated cell counts. Using immunoSEQ multiplex PCR, the repertoire was profiled, and TCRdb retains in-frame clones only, with some absent. V, J and clone size were drawn from that table, and D and trimming were deduced from the DNA. The repertoire holds a few hundred thousand clones, with more than 75% as singletons. CDR3 size: 16 residues. Per the germline V gene, CDR1 is SGDLS and CDR2 is YYNGEE. The junction had 5 bases not matched to a gene; V was cut back by 0 bases and J by 3 bases. The chain uses TRBV9 and TRBJ2-7; 11 bases fit TRBD2. The sequenced sample consisted of peripheral blood. This receptor was taken from a man in his forties who had recovered from COVID-19. CDR3 residues: CASSVGLAGSLYEQYF. Written as DNA, the CDR3 is TGTGCCAGCAGCGTAGGACTAGCGGGATCCCTCTACGAGCAGTACTTC.